This T cell receptor (beta chain) was identified during a study of T cell responses to AZD1222 COVID-19 vaccine. Trimming pared 2 bases from V and 3 bases from J, leaving 17 bases between. The CDR3 runs 16 residues. Germline CDR1 is MNHNS and CDR2 is SASEGT. Method: immunoSEQ multiplex PCR; TCRdb's copy keeps in-frame clones and lacks some. This sample carries some 120,000 clones, approximately 85% of them seen once, and the ten largest clones take about 8.6%. The TCR originated in an adult in good health. This chain joins TRBV6-1 and TRBJ2-7; maybe TRBD2 (6 bases). This material consisted of peripheral blood, taken on day 0 of AZD1222 vaccination. Here the CDR3 DNA reads TGTGCCAGCAGTGAACAGTCGGGGCTAGCGAGCTACGAGCAGTACTTC. Protein sequence: CASSEQSGLASYEQYF.